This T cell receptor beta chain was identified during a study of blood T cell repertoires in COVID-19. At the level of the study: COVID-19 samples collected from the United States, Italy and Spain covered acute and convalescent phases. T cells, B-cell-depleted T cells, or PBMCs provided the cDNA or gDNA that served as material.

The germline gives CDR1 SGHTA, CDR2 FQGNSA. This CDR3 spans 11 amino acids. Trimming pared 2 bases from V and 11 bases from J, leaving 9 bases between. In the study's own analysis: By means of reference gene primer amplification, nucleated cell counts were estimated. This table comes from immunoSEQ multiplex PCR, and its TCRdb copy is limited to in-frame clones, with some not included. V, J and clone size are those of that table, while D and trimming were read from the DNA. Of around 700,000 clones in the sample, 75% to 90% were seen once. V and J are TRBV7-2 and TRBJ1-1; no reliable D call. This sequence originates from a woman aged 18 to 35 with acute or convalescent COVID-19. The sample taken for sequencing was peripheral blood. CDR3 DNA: TGTGCCAGCAGCTTATCCATTGGCGCTTTCTTT. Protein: CASSLSIGAFF.